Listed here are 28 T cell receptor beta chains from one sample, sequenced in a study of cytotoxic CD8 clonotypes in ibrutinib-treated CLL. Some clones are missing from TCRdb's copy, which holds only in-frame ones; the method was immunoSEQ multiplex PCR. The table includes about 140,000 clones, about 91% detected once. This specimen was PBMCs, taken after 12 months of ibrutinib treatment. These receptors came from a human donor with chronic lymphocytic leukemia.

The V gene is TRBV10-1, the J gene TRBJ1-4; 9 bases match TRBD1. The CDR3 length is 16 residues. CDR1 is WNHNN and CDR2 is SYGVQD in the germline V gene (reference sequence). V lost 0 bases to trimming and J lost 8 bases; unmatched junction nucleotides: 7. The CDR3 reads CASSESQGARGEKLFF. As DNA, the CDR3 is TGCGCCAGCAGTGAGTCACAGGGGGCCCGGGGAGAAAAACTGTTTTTT.

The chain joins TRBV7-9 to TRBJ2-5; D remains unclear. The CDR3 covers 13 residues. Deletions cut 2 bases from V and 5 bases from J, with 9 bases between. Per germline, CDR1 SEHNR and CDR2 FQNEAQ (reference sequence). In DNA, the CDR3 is TGTGCCAGCAGCTTAACCCATTGGGAGACCCAGTACTTC. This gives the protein CASSLTHWETQYF.

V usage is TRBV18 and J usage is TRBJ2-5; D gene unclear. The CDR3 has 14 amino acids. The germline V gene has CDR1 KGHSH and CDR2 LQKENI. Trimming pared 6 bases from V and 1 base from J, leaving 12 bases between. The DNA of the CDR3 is TGTGCCAGCTCCTCCGGGTCCGGCCAAGAGACCCAGTACTTC. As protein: CASSSGSGQETQYF.

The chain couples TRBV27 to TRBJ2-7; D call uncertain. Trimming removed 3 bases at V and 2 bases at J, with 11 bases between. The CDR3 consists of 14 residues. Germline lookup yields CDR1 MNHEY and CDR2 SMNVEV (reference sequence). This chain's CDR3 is CASSFQELPYEQYF. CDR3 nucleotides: TGTGCCAGCAGTTTTCAGGAGCTCCCCTACGAGCAGTACTTC.

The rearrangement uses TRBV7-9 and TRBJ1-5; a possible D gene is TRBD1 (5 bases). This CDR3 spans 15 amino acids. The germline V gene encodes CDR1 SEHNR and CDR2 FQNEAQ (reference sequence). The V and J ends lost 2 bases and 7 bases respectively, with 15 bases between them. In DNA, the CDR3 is TGTGCCAGCAGCTTAAGTAGGACACCCTTCCAGCCCCAGCATTTT. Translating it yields CASSLSRTPFQPQHF. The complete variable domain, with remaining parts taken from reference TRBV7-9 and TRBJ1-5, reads DTGVSQNPRHKITKRGQNVTFRCDPISEHNRLYWYRQTLGQGPEFLTYFQNEAQLEKSRLLSDRFSAERPKGSFSTLEIQRTEQGDSAMYLCASSLSRTPFQPQHFGDGTRLSIL.

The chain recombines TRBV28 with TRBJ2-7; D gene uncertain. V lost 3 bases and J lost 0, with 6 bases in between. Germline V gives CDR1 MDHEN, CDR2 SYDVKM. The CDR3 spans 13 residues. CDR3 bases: TGTGCCAGCAGTTTCGGCAGCTCCTACGAGCAGTACTTC. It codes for CASSFGSSYEQYF.

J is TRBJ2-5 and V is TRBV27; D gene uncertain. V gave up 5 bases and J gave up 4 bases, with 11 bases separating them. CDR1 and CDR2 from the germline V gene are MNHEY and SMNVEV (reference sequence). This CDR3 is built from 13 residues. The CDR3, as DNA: TGTGCCAGCAGTCCAACCGGACGAGAGACCCAGTACTTC. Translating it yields CASSPTGRETQYF.

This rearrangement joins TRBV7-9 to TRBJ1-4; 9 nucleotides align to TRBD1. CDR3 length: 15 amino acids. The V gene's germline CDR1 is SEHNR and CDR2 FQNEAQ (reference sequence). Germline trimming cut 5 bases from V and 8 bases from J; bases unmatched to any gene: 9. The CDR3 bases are TGTGCCAGCAGCCCGGCCACAGGGGGCTGGGAAAAACTGTTTTTT. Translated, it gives CASSPATGGWEKLFF.

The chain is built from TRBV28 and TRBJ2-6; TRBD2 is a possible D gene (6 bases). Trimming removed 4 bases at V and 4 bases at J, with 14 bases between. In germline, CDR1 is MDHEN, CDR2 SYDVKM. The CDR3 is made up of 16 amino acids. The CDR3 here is CASSSPGEAGANVLTF. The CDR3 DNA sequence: TGTGCCAGCAGTTCGCCGGGGGAGGCAGGGGCCAACGTCCTGACTTTC.

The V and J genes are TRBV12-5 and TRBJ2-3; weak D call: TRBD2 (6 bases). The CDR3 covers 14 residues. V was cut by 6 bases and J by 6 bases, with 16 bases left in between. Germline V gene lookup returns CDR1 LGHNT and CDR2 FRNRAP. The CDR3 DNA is TGTGCTAGTGGCCACGGGGGAGATCCGGATACGCAGTATTTT. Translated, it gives CASGHGGDPDTQYF.

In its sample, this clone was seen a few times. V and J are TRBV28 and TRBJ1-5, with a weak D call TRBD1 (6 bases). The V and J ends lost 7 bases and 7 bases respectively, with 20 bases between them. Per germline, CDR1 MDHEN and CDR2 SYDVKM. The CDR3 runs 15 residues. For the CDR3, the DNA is TGTGCCAGCACCCCCGACAGGAAAGGTAAACAGCCCCAGCATTTT. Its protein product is CASTPDRKGKQPQHF.

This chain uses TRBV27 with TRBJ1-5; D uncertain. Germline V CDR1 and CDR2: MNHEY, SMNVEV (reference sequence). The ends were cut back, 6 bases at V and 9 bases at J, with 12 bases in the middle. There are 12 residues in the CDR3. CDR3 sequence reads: CASSPGVAPQHF. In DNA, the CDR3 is TGTGCCAGCAGCCCCGGGGTCGCGCCCCAGCATTTT.

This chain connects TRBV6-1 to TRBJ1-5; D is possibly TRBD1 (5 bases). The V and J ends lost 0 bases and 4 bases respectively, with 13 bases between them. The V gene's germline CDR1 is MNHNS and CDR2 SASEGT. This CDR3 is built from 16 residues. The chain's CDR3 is CASSEAEGIGNQPQHF. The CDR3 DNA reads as TGTGCCAGCAGTGAAGCAGAGGGGATAGGTAATCAGCCCCAGCATTTT.

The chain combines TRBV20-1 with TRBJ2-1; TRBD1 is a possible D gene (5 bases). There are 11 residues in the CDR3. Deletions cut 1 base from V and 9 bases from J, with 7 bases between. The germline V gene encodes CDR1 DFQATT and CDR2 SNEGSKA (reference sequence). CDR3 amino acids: CSARGGLEQFF. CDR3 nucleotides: TGCAGTGCTAGAGGGGGCCTTGAGCAGTTCTTC.

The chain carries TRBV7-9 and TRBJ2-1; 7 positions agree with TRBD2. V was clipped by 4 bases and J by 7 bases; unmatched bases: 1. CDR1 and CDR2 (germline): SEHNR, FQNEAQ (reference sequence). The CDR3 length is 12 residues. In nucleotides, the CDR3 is TGTGCCAGCAGCTGGGGAGGGAATGAGCAGTTCTTC. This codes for CASSWGGNEQFF. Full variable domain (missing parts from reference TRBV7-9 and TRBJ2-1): DTGVSQNPRHKITKRGQNVTFRCDPISEHNRLYWYRQTLGQGPEFLTYFQNEAQLEKSRLLSDRFSAERPKGSFSTLEIQRTEQGDSAMYLCASSWGGNEQFFGPGTRLTVL.

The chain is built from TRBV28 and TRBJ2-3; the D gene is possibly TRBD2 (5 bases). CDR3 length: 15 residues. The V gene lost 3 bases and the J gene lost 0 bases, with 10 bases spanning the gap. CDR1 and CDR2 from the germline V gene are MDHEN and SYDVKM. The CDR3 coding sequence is TGTGCCAGCAGTTTCGGAGCGGCTAGCACAGATACGCAGTATTTT. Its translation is CASSFGAASTDTQYF.

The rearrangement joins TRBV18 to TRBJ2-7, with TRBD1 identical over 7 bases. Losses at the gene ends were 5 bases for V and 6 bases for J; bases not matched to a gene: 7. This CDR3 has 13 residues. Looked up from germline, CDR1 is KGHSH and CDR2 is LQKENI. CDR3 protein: CASSTTGDTEQYF. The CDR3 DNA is TGTGCCAGCTCAACTACAGGGGACACCGAGCAGTACTTC.

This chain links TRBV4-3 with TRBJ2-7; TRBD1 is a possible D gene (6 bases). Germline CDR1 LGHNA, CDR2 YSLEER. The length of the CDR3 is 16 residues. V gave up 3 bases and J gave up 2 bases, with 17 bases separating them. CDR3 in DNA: TGCGCCAGCAGCCATGGAGCAGGGACAAAGGCCTACGAGCAGTACTTC. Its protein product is CASSHGAGTKAYEQYF.

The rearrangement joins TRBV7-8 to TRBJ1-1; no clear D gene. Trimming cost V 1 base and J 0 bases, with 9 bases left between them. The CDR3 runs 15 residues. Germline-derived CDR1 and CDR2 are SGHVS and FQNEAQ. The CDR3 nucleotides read TGTGCCAGCAGCTTAGACGGTTACATGAACACTGAAGCTTTCTTT. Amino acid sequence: CASSLDGYMNTEAFF.

The CDR3 coding sequence is TGTGCCAGTAGGGGTTGGACTGAAGCTTTCTTT. It encodes CASRGWTEAFF. The rearrangement links TRBV27 to TRBJ1-1, with a possible D match to TRBD1 (5 bases). From germline, CDR1 is MNHEY and CDR2 SMNVEV (reference sequence). This CDR3 is 11 amino acids long. With 9 bases removed from V and 5 bases from J, the gap between germline ends came to 10 bases.

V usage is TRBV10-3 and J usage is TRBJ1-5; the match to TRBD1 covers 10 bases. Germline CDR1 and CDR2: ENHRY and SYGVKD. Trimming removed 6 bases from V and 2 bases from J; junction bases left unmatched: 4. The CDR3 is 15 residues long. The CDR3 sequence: CAIRDGQGGNQPQHF. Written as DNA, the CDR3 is TGTGCCATCAGAGACGGACAGGGGGGCAATCAGCCCCAGCATTTT.

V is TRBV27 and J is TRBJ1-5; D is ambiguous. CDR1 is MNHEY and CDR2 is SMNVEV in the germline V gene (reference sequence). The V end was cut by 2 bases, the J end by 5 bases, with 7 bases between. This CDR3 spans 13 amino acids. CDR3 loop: CASSLKEYQPQHF. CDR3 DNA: TGTGCCAGCAGTTTAAAGGAATATCAGCCCCAGCATTTT.

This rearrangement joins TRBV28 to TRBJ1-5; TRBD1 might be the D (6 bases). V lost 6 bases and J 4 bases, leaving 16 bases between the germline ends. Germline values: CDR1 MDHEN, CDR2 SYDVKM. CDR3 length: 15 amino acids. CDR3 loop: CASSPGAGPNQPQHF. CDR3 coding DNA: TGTGCCAGCAGCCCGGGGGCCGGTCCAAATCAGCCCCAGCATTTT.

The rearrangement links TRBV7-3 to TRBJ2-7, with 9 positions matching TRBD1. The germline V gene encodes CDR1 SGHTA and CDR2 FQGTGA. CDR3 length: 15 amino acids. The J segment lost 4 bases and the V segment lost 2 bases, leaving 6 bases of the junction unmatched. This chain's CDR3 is CASSLGQGQWYEQYF. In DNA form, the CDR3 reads TGTGCCAGCAGCTTAGGACAGGGGCAGTGGTACGAGCAGTACTTC.

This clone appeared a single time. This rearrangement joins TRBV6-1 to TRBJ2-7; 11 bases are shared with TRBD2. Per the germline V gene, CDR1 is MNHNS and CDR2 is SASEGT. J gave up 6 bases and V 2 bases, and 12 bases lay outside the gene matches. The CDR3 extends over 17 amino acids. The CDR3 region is CASSERAISGRASEQYF. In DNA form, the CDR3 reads TGTGCCAGCAGTGAACGAGCGATTAGCGGGAGGGCCTCCGAGCAGTACTTC.

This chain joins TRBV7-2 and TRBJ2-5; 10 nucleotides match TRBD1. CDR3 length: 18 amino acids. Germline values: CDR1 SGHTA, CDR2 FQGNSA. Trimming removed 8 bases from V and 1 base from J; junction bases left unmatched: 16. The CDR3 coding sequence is TGTGCCAGCCATCTGCAACAAGCCGGGACAGGGGTCCAAGAGACCCAGTACTTC. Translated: CASHLQQAGTGVQETQYF. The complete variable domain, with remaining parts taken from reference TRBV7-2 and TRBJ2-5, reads GAGVSQSPSNKVTEKGKDVELRCDPISGHTALYWYRQSLGQGLEFLIYFQGNSAPDKSGLPSDRFSAERTGGSVSTLTIQRTQQEDSAVYLCASHLQQAGTGVQETQYFGPGTRLLVL.

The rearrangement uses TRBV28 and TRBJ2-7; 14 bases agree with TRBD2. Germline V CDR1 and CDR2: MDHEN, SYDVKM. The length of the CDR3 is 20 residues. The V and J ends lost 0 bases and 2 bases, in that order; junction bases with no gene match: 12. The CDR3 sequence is CASSLWGGVGTSGRTYEQYF. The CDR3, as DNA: TGTGCCAGCAGTTTATGGGGAGGGGTTGGGACTAGCGGGAGAACCTACGAGCAGTACTTC. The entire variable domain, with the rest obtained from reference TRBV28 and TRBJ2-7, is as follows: DVKVTQSSRYLVKRTGEKVFLECVQDMDHENMFWYRQDPGLGLRLIYFSYDVKMKEKGDIPEGYSVSREKKERFSLILESASTNQTSMYLCASSLWGGVGTSGRTYEQYFGPGTRLTVT.

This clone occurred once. The CDR3 DNA follows: TGCGCCAGCACCTTAGCGGGAGTACCCACCGGGGAGCTGTTTTTT. It encodes CASTLAGVPTGELFF. The gene calls are TRBV5-1 and TRBJ2-2; 9 bases agree with TRBD2. Germline CDR1 is SGHRS and CDR2 is YFSETQ. After removal of 6 bases from V and 4 bases from J, the junction contained 7 bases not matched to a gene. CDR3 length: 15 residues.